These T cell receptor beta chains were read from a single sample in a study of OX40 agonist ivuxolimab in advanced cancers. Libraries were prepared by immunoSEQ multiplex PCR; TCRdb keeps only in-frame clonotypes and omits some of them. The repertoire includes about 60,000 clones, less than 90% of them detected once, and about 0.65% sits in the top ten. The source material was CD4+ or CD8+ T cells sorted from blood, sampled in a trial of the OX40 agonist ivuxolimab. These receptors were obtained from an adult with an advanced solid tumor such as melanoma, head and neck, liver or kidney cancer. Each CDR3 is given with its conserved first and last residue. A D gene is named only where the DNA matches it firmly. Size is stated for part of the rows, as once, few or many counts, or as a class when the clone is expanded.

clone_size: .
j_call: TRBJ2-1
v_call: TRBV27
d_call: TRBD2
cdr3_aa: CASSQGLAGVGEQFF
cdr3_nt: TGTGCCAGCAGTCAGGGACTAGCGGGAGTGGGTGAGCAGTTCTTC

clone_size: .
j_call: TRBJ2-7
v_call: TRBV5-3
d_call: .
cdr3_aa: CARSLIIRIYEQYF
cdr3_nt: TGTGCCAGAAGCTTAATCATCCGGATCTACGAGCAGTACTTC

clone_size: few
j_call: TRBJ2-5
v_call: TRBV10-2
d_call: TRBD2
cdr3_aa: CASSAVGAGGEETQYF
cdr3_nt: TGCGCCAGCAGTGCAGTCGGTGCGGGGGGGGAGGAGACCCAGTACTTC

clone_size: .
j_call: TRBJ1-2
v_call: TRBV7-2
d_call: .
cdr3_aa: CASSLSGVYGYTF
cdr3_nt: TGTGCCAGCAGCTTAAGCGGGGTCTATGGCTACACCTTC

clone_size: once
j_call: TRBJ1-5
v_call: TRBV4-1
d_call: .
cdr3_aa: CASSHLYPGYSNQPQHF
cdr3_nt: TGCGCCAGCAGCCACTTATACCCCGGGTATAGCAATCAGCCCCAGCATTTT

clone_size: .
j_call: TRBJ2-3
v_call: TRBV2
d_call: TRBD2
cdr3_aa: CASSESMSGGGTDTQYF
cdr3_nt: TGTGCCAGCAGTGAATCGATGAGCGGGGGGGGCACAGATACGCAGTATTTT

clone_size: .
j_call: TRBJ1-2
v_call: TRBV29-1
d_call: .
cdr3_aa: CSVEDPRGASGCYTF
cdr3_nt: TGCAGCGTTGAAGATCCGCGGGGGGCTTCAGGTTGCTACACCTTC

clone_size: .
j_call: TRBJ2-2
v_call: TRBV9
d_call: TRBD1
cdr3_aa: CASSVIPGGTGELFF
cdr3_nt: TGTGCCAGCAGCGTAATTCCAGGGGGAACCGGGGAGCTGTTTTTT

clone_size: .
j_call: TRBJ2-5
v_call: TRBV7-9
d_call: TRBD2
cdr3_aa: CASSPLGGVQKTQYF
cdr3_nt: TGTGCCAGCAGCCCCCTGGGAGGGGTGCAGAAGACCCAGTACTTC

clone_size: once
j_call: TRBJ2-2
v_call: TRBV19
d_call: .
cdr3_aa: CASSIGIGGHGELFF
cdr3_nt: TGTGCCAGTAGTATTGGTATCGGGGGACACGGGGAGCTGTTTTTT

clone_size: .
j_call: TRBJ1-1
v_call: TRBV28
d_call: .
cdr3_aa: CASSRESDWNTEAFF
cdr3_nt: TGTGCCAGCAGCCGGGAATCGGACTGGAACACTGAAGCTTTCTTT